The 5 T cell receptor beta chains below come from one sample, sequenced in a study of regulatory T cells in long-lasting Graves disease (dated by TCRdb to the early 2020s). In the paper's terms, the time point label means: newly diagnosed GD, antithyroid drugs for less than 3 months. RNA was extracted from PBMCs in TRIzol for both TCR sequencing and RNA sequencing. Library method: multiplex PCR. TCRdb names Illumina HiSeq 4000 as the instrument used. TCR beta libraries were built with iRepertoire HTBI primers and Arm-PCR amplification of CDR3 regions. Through fastp at Q25 and MiXCR, TCRdb rebuilt clones from the public reads, retaining in-frame beta chains. Rows with a matching CDR3 protein are joined into one entry that keeps the most common DNA and genes. This sample lists under 800,000 distinct CDR3 sequences; roughly 16% were detected once. Under 20% of the sample goes to the ten largest clones.

This same sample was also part of a study on T cells in Graves' hyperthyroidism and ophthalmopathy.

The material sequenced was peripheral blood mononuclear cells (PBMCs), taken at new diagnosis, from a patient treated with antithyroid drugs. These receptor sequences come from a woman aged 25 to 39 with Graves disease. Donor details come from another sample of the same person, matched by shared clones.

This clonotype was seen repeatedly, ten times or more. This rearrangement joins TRBV7-3 to TRBJ2-3; D perhaps matches TRBD2 (7 bases). The CDR3 sequence is 16 residues long. Deletions cut 4 bases from V and 0 bases from J, with 14 bases between. The germline V gene encodes CDR1 SGHTA and CDR2 FQGTGA. The CDR3 region is CASSSSGGGSTDTQYF. DNA for the CDR3: TGTGCCAGCAGCTCTAGCGGAGGGGGTAGCACAGATACGCAGTATTTT.

The CDR3 sequence is CASSRGIDQPQHF. The CDR3 DNA is TGTGCCAGCAGTCGGGGGATTGATCAGCCCCAGCATTTT. This chain uses TRBV2 with TRBJ1-5; D perhaps matches TRBD1 (5 bases). Germline V CDR1 and CDR2: SNHLY, FYNNEI. Trimming cost V 5 bases and J 5 bases, with 10 bases left between them. The CDR3 runs 13 residues. The full variable domain, in which reference TRBV2 and TRBJ1-5 provide the parts outside the CDR3, is EPEVTQTPSHQVTQMGQEVILRCVPISNHLYFYWYRQILGQKVEFLVSFYNNEISEKSEIFDDQFSVERPDGSNFTLKIRSTKLEDSAMYFCASSRGIDQPQHFGDGTRLSIL.

This clonotype was picked up one time. The CDR3 loop reads CASSLWGYTDTQYF. As DNA, the CDR3 is TGTGCCAGCAGCTTGTGGGGATACACAGATACGCAGTATTTT. V is TRBV5-6 and J is TRBJ2-3; D ambiguous. The germline V and J ends were trimmed by 1 base and 2 bases, with 8 bases remaining between them. From germline, CDR1 is SGHDT and CDR2 YYEEEE. The length of the CDR3 is 14 residues.

This clonotype was seen many times. J is TRBJ1-4 and V is TRBV28; 10 bases are shared with TRBD1. V lost 4 bases, J lost 8 bases, and 10 bases stayed unmatched. The CDR3 totals 16 residues. Germline lookup yields CDR1 MDHEN and CDR2 SYDVKM. The CDR3 DNA sequence: TGTGCCAGCAGTTCCCACACCGACAGGGGGCGAGAAAAACTGTTTTTT. Protein product: CASSSHTDRGREKLFF.

This clonotype was found many times. In DNA form, the CDR3 reads TGTGCCAGCAGTTACGGACTAGCGGGAGGACCCACAGATACGCAGTATTTT. It encodes CASSYGLAGGPTDTQYF. The chain has TRBV6-2 or TRBV6-3 and TRBJ2-3; 14 nucleotides agree with TRBD2. CDR3 length: 17 amino acids. V gave up 2 bases and J gave up 2 bases; unmatched junction bases: 3. From germline, CDR1 is MNHEY and CDR2 SVGEGT.